This T cell receptor beta chain came from a study of vaccination and CD4 T cells after COVID-19 (dated by TCRdb to the early 2020s). Study-level background: In the convalescent cohort there were six males and four females, among whom were two Hispanic individuals, seven Caucasians, two Asians and one multiracial person. Each participant got two doses of either the Pfizer-BioNTech BNT162b2 vaccine (n=8) or the Moderna mRNA-1273 vaccine (n=2). Post-COVID blood samples were collected from convalescent patients a median of roughly 100 days after diagnosis, with a range of about 35 to 170 days. Post-vaccine blood samples were obtained a median of about 70 days after the second vaccine dose, with a range of roughly 13 to 250 days. Overlapping spike peptide pools from SARS-CoV-2 and from the common cold coronaviruses HCoV-NL63, HCoV-OC43 and HCoV-229E were used as culture stimuli. Control cultures received a CEFX viral epitope pool as the positive control, an HIV-1 Nef peptide pool as the negative control, or no peptide. The spike-specific CD4+ TCR repertoire was compared before and after mRNA vaccination in 10 to 11 COVID-19 convalescent patients and a few infection-naive healthy vaccine recipients. Memory CD4+ T cell crossreactivity between SARS-CoV-2 and common cold coronavirus spike proteins was assessed at the TCR clonotype level in an earlier paper using these donors.

The treatment or condition label for this specimen denotes: approximately 9-day PBMC culture with coronavirus spike peptide pools or control peptides (ViraFEST assay). CD4+ T cells from unexposed donors were collected before the COVID-19 pandemic (2011-2018). The ViraFEST assay, used in the study, expanded antigen-specific T cells with peptide pools and then identified the expanded clonotypes through TCR sequencing. Around 2 million PBMCs per well were cultured in IMDM with roughly 5% human AB serum and around 10 IU/ml IL-2, plus 10 ug/ml peptide pools. On days 3 and 7, half of the culture medium was replaced with fresh IL-2-containing medium. CD4+ T cells were isolated after around ten days of culture through negative selection using the EasySep CD4+ T cell isolation kit. Unexposed donor CD4+ T cells were tested for reactivity to SARS-CoV-2 S and N and four common cold coronavirus spike pools, as cell number allowed. Ficoll-Paque Plus gradient centrifugation was used to isolate PBMCs from whole blood, and the isolated PBMCs were then either used fresh or cryopreserved at -140C. Culture conditions were generally each tested in triplicate wells. Leukapheresis product for the unexposed donors was purchased commercially.

A note on this clonotype: What antigen it recognizes has not been identified. Within one base of it there is no much larger clone, and no base qualities were kept.

Study-level results and caveats: Among convalescent patients, a median roughly 90% of the SARS-CoV-2-reactive clones seen after vaccination appeared only after vaccination, which suggests priming specific to the vaccine. Of the vaccine-specific clones found in convalescent patients, nearly all (304 of 307) were mono-reactive for SARS-CoV-2 spike instead of being cross-reactive with common cold coronaviruses. Only a relatively small number of convalescent patients were included in the study, and early timepoints following natural infection were not analyzed. The median count of SARS-CoV-2-reactive clonotypes went up from about 23 after infection to a few dozen after vaccination, although the change was not significant.

Reading from cysteine to phenylalanine, the CDR3 counts 17 amino acids. Solely the CDR3 DNA is kept, with 51 bases framed from the first base. Trimming accounts for 1 base at V and 6 bases at J, while the number of junction bases matched to no gene is 9. The germline V gene supplies CDR1 MNHNS and CDR2 SASEGT. Receptors were amplified or captured by PCR. DNA from cultured CD4+ T cells underwent TCR sequencing with the Oncomine TCR Beta short-read assay at the Johns Hopkins FTIC core. The QIAamp micro DNA kit was used to extract genomic DNA from the cultured CD4+ T cells. Oncomine TCR Beta libraries from cultured CD4+ T cells were pooled with unique dual indexes and sequenced on an Illumina iSeq 100. In the paper's pipeline: Non-productive sequences were filtered out, and CDR3s that did not start with C, did not end with F or W, or were shorter than 7 amino acids were discarded. Antigen-specific clonotypes were identified using the MANAFEST web application through comparison of peptide-stimulated wells with reference and other culture wells. To be called positive, a clone needed an FDR below 0.05, an odds ratio above 5, and a productive frequency above 0.1% in at least two of three replicate wells. A clonotype was classed as cross-reactive if the clonotype showed significant expansion both in SARS-CoV-2 spike wells and in at least one common cold coronavirus spike condition. CDR3 homology was assessed with Levenshtein distances (stringdist) and unrooted phylogenetic trees (ape) in R version 3.6.1. The public reads were run again by TCRdb, first through fastp at Q25 and then through MiXCR, and only productive beta chains were kept. Rows are combined by CDR3 protein, so each entry shows the most common genes and DNA. These V and J calls are TCRdb output, not the study's own analysis. This sample is represented by about 11,000 distinct CDR3 sequences; almost 40% of them were singletons. The ten largest clones represent about 22% of the sample.

Recombination linked TRBV6-1 to TRBJ2-1, with 10 middle bases fitting TRBD2. Sequenced sample: CD4+ T cells from blood, cultured in vitro. The origin of this receptor is a human donor in good health. The base sequence is TGTGCCAGCAGTGAAGGTGCTAGCGGGAGATCGATCAATGAGCAGTTCTTC. It specifies CASSEGASGRSINEQFF.